These 12 T cell receptor beta chains were sequenced from one sample in a study of blood T cell repertoires in COVID-19. The table came from immunoSEQ multiplex PCR; TCRdb's copy has only in-frame clones and leaves some out. The sample consists of about 69,000 clones, 79% of them appearing once. Sequencing input: peripheral blood. All receptors come from a human donor in a cohort sampled during active COVID-19.

This chain links TRBV29-1 with TRBJ1-5; 7 bases map to TRBD1. Unmatched junction bases numbered 9, after V lost 6 bases and J lost 4 bases. The CDR3 sequence is 14 residues long. Germline V lookup: CDR1 SQVTM, CDR2 ANQGSEA. The CDR3 DNA reads TGCAGCGTAGCAGACAGGGATGAAAATCAGCCCCAGCATTTT. This translates into CSVADRDENQPQHF.

J is TRBJ1-1 and V is TRBV6-5; D may be TRBD1 (6 bases). Germline V gives CDR1 MNHEY, CDR2 SVGAGI. V was clipped by 10 bases and J by 4 bases, with 13 bases between them. The CDR3 runs 12 residues. CDR3 protein: CATSGVSTEAFF. CDR3 nucleotide sequence: TGTGCCACGTCAGGGGTGAGCACTGAAGCTTTCTTT.

This chain links TRBV30 with TRBJ2-5, with no clear D. The CDR3 loop spans 13 amino acids. The V end was cut by 5 bases, the J end by 2 bases, with 12 bases between. CDR1 GTSNPN and CDR2 SVGIG come from the germline V gene (reference sequence). The DNA of the CDR3 is TGTGCCTGGTGCCGGAGCAGTCAAGAGACCCAGTACTTC. It is translated as CAWCRSSQETQYF. The full variable domain, its missing parts supplied by reference TRBV30 and TRBJ2-5, is SQTIHQWPATLVQPVGSPLSLECTVEGTSNPNLYWYRQAAGRGLQLLFYSVGIGQISSEVPQNLSASRPQDRQFILSSKKLLLSDSGFYLCAWCRSSQETQYFGPGTRLLVL.

This clone has just a few counts. The chain couples TRBV18 to TRBJ1-2; D perhaps matches TRBD1 (5 bases). Germline values: CDR1 KGHSH, CDR2 LQKENI. Trimming removed 3 bases at V and 4 bases at J, with 12 bases between. The CDR3 consists of 14 residues. CDR3 protein: CASSPSGTAYGYTF. The CDR3 bases are TGTGCCAGCTCACCTTCCGGGACTGCCTATGGCTACACCTTC.

For the CDR3, the DNA is TGCGCCAGCAGCGCAGGGGAGATGGAGACCCAGTACTTC. Its translation: CASSAGEMETQYF. V usage is TRBV5-1 and J usage is TRBJ2-5, with a weak D call TRBD1 (6 bases). V gave up 4 bases and J gave up 5 bases, with 12 bases separating them. CDR1 and CDR2 (germline): SGHRS, YFSETQ. The CDR3 spans 13 residues.

The chain is built from TRBV11-2 and TRBJ1-6, with a weak D call TRBD1 (6 bases). This CDR3 is built from 17 residues. Germline loops: CDR1 SGHAT, CDR2 FQNNGV. With 1 base removed from V and 6 bases from J, the gap between germline ends came to 16 bases. The CDR3 sequence: CASSLVQTGAFNSPLHF. Written as DNA, the CDR3 is TGTGCCAGCAGCTTAGTCCAGACAGGCGCATTTAATTCACCCCTCCACTTT.

This clone was seen a few times. The V call is TRBV3-1 (or the pseudogene TRBV3-2), the J call TRBJ2-7, with TRBD1 matching over 10 bases. The V segment lost 5 bases and the J segment 7 bases; nucleotides outside the gene matches: 17. The germline gives CDR1 LGHDT, CDR2 YNNKEL (reference sequence). The CDR3 is 17 amino acids. CDR3 in amino acids: CASSSLLGGDRGQEQYF. The CDR3 coding sequence is TGTGCCAGCAGCTCCCTCCTCGGTGGGGACAGGGGACAAGAGCAGTACTTC.

This chain joins TRBV5-4 and TRBJ1-1; TRBD1 might be the D (5 bases). Germline V gives CDR1 SGHNT, CDR2 YYREEE (reference sequence). V lost 4 bases and J 5 bases, leaving 12 bases between the germline ends. The CDR3 totals 13 residues. CDR3 amino acids: CASSPGSGTEAFF. For the CDR3, the DNA is TGTGCCAGCAGCCCCGGCTCAGGGACTGAAGCTTTCTTT.

The genes are TRBV21-1 and TRBJ2-4; TRBD1 is taken as the D call from the table, unchecked against the DNA. TRBV21-1 is a documented pseudogene. The CDR3 is 14 amino acids. The chain's CDR3 is CASRLGTGENIQYF. In DNA, the CDR3 is TGTGCCAGCAGACTTGGGACAGGGGAAAACATTCAGTACTTC.

The rearrangement links TRBV28 to TRBJ1-4; D is possibly TRBD1 (6 bases). V was pared by 6 bases and J by 7 bases, with 18 bases between. Per the germline V gene, CDR1 is MDHEN and CDR2 is SYDVKM. The length of the CDR3 is 15 residues. The CDR3 bases are TGTGCCAGCAGCCTGTTAGGGGGGGAGACTGAAAAACTGTTTTTT. Translated, it gives CASSLLGGETEKLFF.

The chain couples TRBV19 to TRBJ2-6, with D possibly being TRBD1 (6 bases). The germline CDR1 and CDR2 sequences are LNHDA and SQIVND (reference sequence). V lost 4 bases, J lost 0 bases, and 10 bases lay in between. This CDR3 spans 16 amino acids. Here the CDR3 reads CASSRDTFSGANVLTF. Here the CDR3 DNA reads TGTGCCAGTAGTAGGGACACCTTCTCTGGGGCCAACGTCCTGACTTTC. Full variable domain (rest looked up from reference TRBV19 and TRBJ2-6): DGGITQSPKYLFRKEGQNVTLSCEQNLNHDAMYWYRQDPGQGLRLIYYSQIVNDFQKGDIAEGYSVSREKKESFPLTVTSAQKNPTAFYLCASSRDTFSGANVLTFGAGSRLTVL.

The CDR3 bases are TGTGCCAGCAGCTTAGGGTTTGGGGGGATCTATGGCTACACCTTC. Its protein is CASSLGFGGIYGYTF. The rearrangement links TRBV7-2 to TRBJ1-2, with TRBD1 as a possible D gene (5 bases). Germline V gene data show CDR1 as SGHTA and CDR2 as FQGNSA. V was clipped by 1 base and J by 4 bases, with 13 bases between them. This CDR3 has 15 amino acids.